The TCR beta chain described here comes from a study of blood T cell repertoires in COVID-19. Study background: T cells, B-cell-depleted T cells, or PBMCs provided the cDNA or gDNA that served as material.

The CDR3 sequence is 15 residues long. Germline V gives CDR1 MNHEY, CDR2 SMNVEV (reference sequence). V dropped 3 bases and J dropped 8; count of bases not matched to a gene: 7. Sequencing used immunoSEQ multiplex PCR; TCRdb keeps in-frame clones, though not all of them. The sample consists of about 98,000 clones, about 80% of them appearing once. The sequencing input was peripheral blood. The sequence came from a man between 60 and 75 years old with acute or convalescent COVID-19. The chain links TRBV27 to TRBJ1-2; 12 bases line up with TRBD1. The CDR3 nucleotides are TGTGCCAGCAGTTTGAGGGGACAGGGGGCTGGCGGCTACACCTTC. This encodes CASSLRGQGAGGYTF.